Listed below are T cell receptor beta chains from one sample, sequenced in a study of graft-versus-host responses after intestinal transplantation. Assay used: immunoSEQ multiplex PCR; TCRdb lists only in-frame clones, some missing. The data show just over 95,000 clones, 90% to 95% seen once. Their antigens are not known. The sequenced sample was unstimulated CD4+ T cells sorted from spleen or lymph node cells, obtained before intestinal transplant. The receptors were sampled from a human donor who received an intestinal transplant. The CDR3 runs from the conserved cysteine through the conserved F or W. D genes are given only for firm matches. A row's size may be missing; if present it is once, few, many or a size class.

CDR3aa: CASSFGSSYEQYF
v_gene: TRBV6-5
j_gene: .
abundance: .
d_gene: .

CDR3aa: CACEPPDTGELFF
v_gene: TRBV5-3
j_gene: TRBJ2-2
abundance: .
d_gene: .

CDR3aa: CATSRVRLAEEQFF
v_gene: TRBV15
j_gene: TRBJ2-1
abundance: .
d_gene: TRBD2

CDR3aa: CASSYSTSGYNEQFF
v_gene: TRBV6-5
j_gene: TRBJ2-1
abundance: once
d_gene: TRBD2

CDR3aa: CASSLFRAGGPFEQYF
v_gene: TRBV11-2
j_gene: TRBJ2-7
abundance: .
d_gene: TRBD2

CDR3aa: CASSWGQRTRDTPDYEQYF
v_gene: TRBV5-1
j_gene: TRBJ2-7
abundance: .
d_gene: .

CDR3aa: CASSFRLRGTEAFF
v_gene: TRBV7-9
j_gene: TRBJ1-1
abundance: .
d_gene: .

CDR3aa: CASSERTSFDTQYF
v_gene: TRBV9
j_gene: TRBJ2-3
abundance: .
d_gene: TRBD2

CDR3aa: CASSLRQGVANTGELFF
v_gene: TRBV5-6
j_gene: TRBJ2-2
abundance: .
d_gene: TRBD1

CDR3aa: CASSVDGQVNTGELFF
v_gene: TRBV9
j_gene: TRBJ2-2
abundance: .
d_gene: .

CDR3aa: CASSLEQGALETQYF
v_gene: TRBV5-8
j_gene: TRBJ2-5
abundance: .
d_gene: TRBD1

CDR3aa: CASSPRSPALYGYTF
v_gene: TRBV9
j_gene: TRBJ1-2
abundance: .
d_gene: .

CDR3aa: CASSLTDTQYF
v_gene: TRBV11-1
j_gene: TRBJ2-3
abundance: once
d_gene: .

CDR3aa: CASSLASGPLGEQYF
v_gene: TRBV5-1
j_gene: TRBJ2-7
abundance: .
d_gene: TRBD2

CDR3aa: CASSERQVVSYEQYF
v_gene: TRBV2
j_gene: TRBJ2-7
abundance: .
d_gene: .

CDR3aa: CASSQAGTGNTEAFF
v_gene: TRBV4-3
j_gene: TRBJ1-1
abundance: .
d_gene: TRBD1

CDR3aa: CASRWTGNNEQFF
v_gene: TRBV10-2
j_gene: TRBJ2-1
abundance: .
d_gene: TRBD1

CDR3aa: CASSLQGNSYNSPLHF
v_gene: TRBV27
j_gene: TRBJ1-6
abundance: .
d_gene: TRBD1

CDR3aa: CAWSVRGNSPLHF
v_gene: TRBV30
j_gene: TRBJ1-6
abundance: .
d_gene: .

CDR3aa: CASSVGQRSSYNEQFF
v_gene: TRBV9
j_gene: TRBJ2-1
abundance: .
d_gene: .

CDR3aa: CASARQENSPLHF
v_gene: TRBV6-6
j_gene: TRBJ1-6
abundance: .
d_gene: .

CDR3aa: CASSSAAAGDYNEQFF
v_gene: TRBV2
j_gene: TRBJ2-1
abundance: once
d_gene: .

CDR3aa: CASSAEPVDFASGVRNEQFF
v_gene: TRBV9
j_gene: TRBJ2-1
abundance: .
d_gene: TRBD2

CDR3aa: CASGLGLAGGLFADTQYF
v_gene: TRBV12-5
j_gene: TRBJ2-3
abundance: .
d_gene: TRBD2

CDR3aa: CASSLAGGPETQYF
v_gene: TRBV5-1
j_gene: TRBJ2-5
abundance: .
d_gene: TRBD2

CDR3aa: CASSVVPLAGTSQETQYF
v_gene: TRBV9
j_gene: TRBJ2-5
abundance: once
d_gene: TRBD2

CDR3aa: CASSDRFVSGNTIYF
v_gene: TRBV6-1
j_gene: TRBJ1-3
abundance: .
d_gene: .